The 15 T cell receptor beta chains given below trace back to one sample, sequenced in a study of T cells in Graves' hyperthyroidism and ophthalmopathy. RNA transcripts gave rise to amplified TCR beta CDR3 regions. A set of HTBI primers served as the primers for a first-round RT-PCR of the TCR CDR3. TCRdb re-called the multiplex PCR reads through MiXCR, storing one row per CDR3 protein. This table has more than 300,000 distinct CDR3 sequences, roughly 17% appearing once. Material for sequencing was blood. The source is a young woman with Graves' hyperthyroidism that later progressed to Graves' ophthalmopathy.

The chain is built from TRBV9 and TRBJ2-1, with 9 bases identical to TRBD2. V shed 0 bases and J 2 bases; nucleotides not matched to a gene: 3. This CDR3 has 16 amino acids. Germline V gene lookup returns CDR1 SGDLS and CDR2 YYNGEE. The CDR3 region is CASSVGLADTYNEQFF. CDR3 sequence (DNA): TGTGCCAGCAGCGTAGGACTAGCGGATACCTACAATGAGCAGTTCTTC.

This clonotype was counted many times. The chain has TRBV5-1 and TRBJ2-3; 9 nucleotides agree with TRBD2. The CDR3 runs to 18 residues. With V trimmed by 4 bases and J by 5 bases, 17 bases remained unmatched. The V gene's germline CDR1 is SGHRS and CDR2 YFSETQ. CDR3 DNA sequence: TGCGCCAGCAGCCTCGTGGCTAGCGGGACTTATGGGGAAGATACGCAGTATTTT. Translated: CASSLVASGTYGEDTQYF.

This clonotype was found many times. The chain joins TRBV3-1 to TRBJ2-1; TRBD1 matches at 10 bases. CDR3 length: 16 residues. Germline values: CDR1 LGHDT, CDR2 YNNKEL (reference sequence). V shed 0 bases and J 4 bases; nucleotides not matched to a gene: 3. Here the CDR3 reads CASSQDWTGGYNEQFF. DNA for the CDR3: TGTGCCAGCAGCCAAGACTGGACAGGGGGGTACAATGAGCAGTTCTTC.

This clonotype was counted many times. The chain links TRBV25-1 to TRBJ2-3; D unresolved. Germline CDR1 MGHDK, CDR2 SYGVNS. With 1 base removed from V and 6 bases from J, the gap between germline ends came to 11 bases. This CDR3 contains 14 residues. CDR3 nucleotide sequence: TGTGCCAGCAGTGAATCAAACGGGTGGGATACGCAGTATTTT. Translating it yields CASSESNGWDTQYF.

The table lists this clonotype with many counts. This chain connects TRBV27 to TRBJ2-7; 11 bases map to TRBD2. Germline V gives CDR1 MNHEY, CDR2 SMNVEV (reference sequence). V lost 10 bases, J lost 4 bases, and 12 bases stayed unmatched. The CDR3 loop spans 15 amino acids. The CDR3 loop is CATINRLAGGYEQYF. In DNA form, the CDR3 reads TGTGCCACCATCAACCGCCTAGCGGGAGGATACGAGCAGTACTTC.

In its sample, this clonotype was seen many times. The genes are TRBV5-1 and TRBJ1-3; D is ambiguous. The V gene lost 4 bases and the J gene lost 4 bases, with 9 bases spanning the gap. CDR3 length: 13 residues. Germline V gene data show CDR1 as SGHRS and CDR2 as YFSETQ. CDR3 in amino acids: CASSLVGGNTIYF. Here the CDR3 DNA reads TGCGCCAGCAGCCTGGTAGGGGGAAACACCATATATTTT.

The J gene is TRBJ2-2, the V gene TRBV19, with 7 positions matching TRBD1. The germline V gene has CDR1 LNHDA and CDR2 SQIVND (reference sequence). The CDR3 extends over 13 amino acids. The ends lost 3 bases at V and 8 bases at J; junction bases unmatched: 3. CDR3 amino acids: CASSMTGYGELFF. CDR3 DNA: TGTGCCAGTAGTATGACAGGGTATGGGGAGCTGTTTTTT.

This clonotype has at least ten counts. The chain links TRBV20-1 to TRBJ2-3, with a tentative D call TRBD2 (5 bases). The germline V gene has CDR1 DFQATT and CDR2 SNEGSKA (reference sequence). The CDR3 extends over 16 amino acids. With 3 bases removed from V and 2 bases from J, the gap between germline ends came to 18 bases. The CDR3 nucleotides read TGCAGTGCTAGCCTGAGTCGGGATTGGACCACAGATACGCAGTATTTT. It specifies CSASLSRDWTTDTQYF.

Many counts were recorded for this clonotype. The genes are TRBV2 and TRBJ2-1; 11 bases map to TRBD2. V shed 8 bases, J shed 2 bases, and the junction held 5 bases outside the gene matches. Germline loops: CDR1 SNHLY, CDR2 FYNNEI. The CDR3 is 15 residues long. DNA of the CDR3: TGTGCCAGCCAGAGGGGACTAGCGGCCTACAATGAGCAGTTCTTC. This translates into CASQRGLAAYNEQFF.

This clonotype was picked up many times. This may be a read error: a much more frequent sequence differs by one nucleotide. The rearrangement links TRBV28 to TRBJ2-7; D may be TRBD2 (6 bases). This CDR3 comprises 18 residues. The V gene's germline CDR1 is MDHEN and CDR2 SYDVKM. DNA for the CDR3: TGTGCCAGCAGTGACACCTATTACGGGACTTACCAAACCTACGAGCAGCACTTC. Translated: CASSDTYYGTYQTYEQHF. Together with reference TRBV28 and TRBJ2-7, the CDR3 gives the full variable domain: DVKVTQSSRYLVKRTGEKVFLECVQDMDHENMFWYRQDPGLGLRLIYFSYDVKMKEKGDIPEGYSVSREKKERFSLILESASTNQTSMYLCASSDTYYGTYQTYEQHFGPGTRLTVT.

Ten or more counts support this clonotype. The chain employs TRBV20-1 and TRBJ2-1; 11 nucleotides match TRBD2. J was trimmed by 6 bases and V by 0 bases; bases with no gene match: 7. Germline V gene sequence: CDR1 DFQATT, CDR2 SNEGSKA (reference sequence). CDR3 length: 16 amino acids. The CDR3: CSARDVELAGANEQFF. In DNA, the CDR3 is TGCAGTGCTAGAGATGTCGAACTAGCGGGAGCCAATGAGCAGTTCTTC.

The rearrangement joins TRBV6-2 or TRBV6-3 to TRBJ2-1; 11 bases map to TRBD1. CDR3 size: 17 residues. The trim removed 7 bases at V and 5 bases at J, leaving 13 bases unmatched. Germline CDR1 is MNHEY and CDR2 is SVGEGT. CDR3 amino acids: CASIKVPGTGGNNEQFF. In DNA, the CDR3 is TGTGCCAGCATTAAGGTGCCCGGGACAGGGGGAAACAATGAGCAGTTCTTC.

The chain links TRBV7-9 to TRBJ2-5; 7 bases align to TRBD1. Germline CDR1 and CDR2: SEHNR and FQNEAQ (reference sequence). The CDR3 length is 16 residues. Unmatched junction bases numbered 11, after V lost 5 bases and J lost 2 bases. CDR3 loop: CASSAWGTATQETQYF. The CDR3 DNA is TGTGCCAGCAGCGCATGGGGGACAGCCACTCAAGAGACCCAGTACTTC.

This clonotype was recorded a few times. The rearrangement joins TRBV29-1 to TRBJ1-1, with a possible D match to TRBD1 (6 bases). Trimming shortened V by 8 bases and J by 4 bases, and 20 bases separated the two germline ends. This CDR3 spans 14 amino acids. Germline V CDR1 and CDR2: SQVTM, ANQGSEA. CDR3 region: CSLTGGQGSTEAFF. For the CDR3, the DNA is TGCAGCCTTACGGGGGGGCAGGGAAGCACTGAAGCTTTCTTT.

In this sample, this clonotype turned up many times. The V gene is TRBV6-1, the J gene TRBJ1-2; 12 bases map to TRBD1. After removal of 6 bases from V and 7 bases from J, the junction contained 3 bases not matched to a gene. The CDR3 contains 13 residues. Per germline, CDR1 MNHNS and CDR2 SASEGT. The CDR3 is CASSRDRGLGYTF. CDR3 in DNA: TGTGCCAGCAGCCGGGACAGGGGGCTTGGCTACACCTTC.